This TCR beta chain was sequenced for a study of T cell responses to AZD1222 COVID-19 vaccine. Study-wide findings and caveats: The breadth and depth of Spike-specific TCRs increased once two AZD1222 doses had been given. The donor group comprised mostly white British people and more females; the analysis possibly underestimated clonal diversity.

TCRdb's copy holds only in-frame clones and misses some; the assay was immunoSEQ multiplex PCR. The top ten hold 20% to 25% of the sample, which has around 97,000 clones, around 90% seen once. This clone has a handful of counts. What it binds is unknown. The CDR3 sequence is 15 residues long. From germline, CDR1 is LGHNA and CDR2 YNFKEQ. The V and J ends lost 0 bases and 4 bases respectively, with 12 bases between them. The J gene is TRBJ1-2, the V gene TRBV4-2; weak D call: TRBD1 (5 bases). The specimen was peripheral blood, collected on day 0 of AZD1222 vaccination. The sequence was collected from an adult in good health. The CDR3 loop is CASSQDGPGSYGYTF. DNA of the CDR3: TGTGCCAGCAGCCAAGATGGTCCAGGGTCCTATGGCTACACCTTC.